The rows below give T cell receptor beta chains drawn from one sample of a study of cytomegalovirus exposure and HLA in healthy donors. Assay: immunoSEQ multiplex PCR; the TCRdb copy retains only in-frame clones and omits some. The data show around 100,000 clones, about 79% seen once. Sequenced input: PBMCs. These receptors originate from a man aged 55 to 70 in good health and CMV-seropositive. CDR3s include the opening cysteine and the closing phenylalanine or tryptophan. The D gene is left open where the match is weak.

j_call | v_call | d_call | cdr3_aa
TRBJ2-7 | TRBV7-2 | . | CASSFIDTYEQYF
TRBJ1-4 | TRBV7-9 | . | CASGERGSYNEKLLF
TRBJ2-7 | TRBV10-3 | . | CAIRDTTYEQYF
TRBJ2-5 | TRBV10-3 | . | CAISLTVQETQYF
TRBJ2-3 | TRBV5-1 | . | CASSPRTADTQYF
TRBJ2-3 | TRBV7-2 | TRBD2 | CASSFGGGWDTQYF
TRBJ2-7 | TRBV28 | . | CASSVPGGAYEQYF
TRBJ2-5 | TRBV5-1 | TRBD2 | CASSLLASGGQETQYF
TRBJ2-1 | TRBV5-6 | TRBD2 | CASSFTLAGDEQFF
TRBJ1-5 | TRBV2 | . | CASTNRAKNQPQHF
TRBJ2-5 | TRBV6-1 | TRBD1 | CASSGALGTGKETQYF
TRBJ2-1 | TRBV29-1 | . | CSALPRGEQFF
TRBJ2-7 | TRBV11-2 | TRBD1 | CASSLGGQSYEQYF
TRBJ2-3 | TRBV7-9 | TRBD2 | CASSPPPLAGGPEDTQYF
TRBJ1-2 | TRBV21-1 | . | CASPPGGYGYTF
TRBJ1-5 | TRBV5-5 | . | CASSNRVPSIGQPQHF
TRBJ2-3 | TRBV5-1 | TRBD2 | CASSTAERGALDAQYF
TRBJ2-7 | TRBV11-2 | TRBD1 | CASSRTGTGDSYEQYF
TRBJ1-6 | TRBV27 | . | CASSWGRDNSPLHF
TRBJ2-5 | TRBV7-7 | TRBD1 | CASSPRTGGGETQYF
TRBJ2-7 | TRBV6-5 | . | CASSATGSSYEQYF
. | TRBV6-6 | TRBD1 | CASSYSSGRGPYEQYF